This T cell receptor beta chain was sequenced in a study of T cells in Graves' hyperthyroidism and ophthalmopathy. Trimming shortened V by 1 base and J by 3 bases, and 12 bases separated the two germline ends. There are 16 residues in the CDR3. CDR1 and CDR2 (germline): LGHNA, YNFKEQ. Amplified TCR beta CDR3 regions came from RNA transcripts. RT-PCR in the first round (using the HTBI primer set) targeted the TCR CDR3. TCRdb reprocessed the multiplex PCR reads via MiXCR and lists one record per CDR3 protein. The sample shows about 290,000 distinct CDR3 sequences, 12% to 15% of them seen only once. The chain employs TRBV4-2 and TRBJ2-2; D is possibly TRBD2 (5 bases). The sequencing input was blood. This clonotype was obtained from a woman between 35 and 50 years old with Graves' hyperthyroidism. Here the CDR3 DNA reads TGTGCCAGCAGCCAAGGCCCAGCGGCGGACACCGGGGAGCTGTTTTTT. Its protein product is CASSQGPAADTGELFF.